The rows below give T cell receptor beta chains drawn from one sample of a study of T cells in tuberculosis. Clones were read by immunoSEQ multiplex PCR, and TCRdb kept only the in-frame ones, dropping some. The sample has about 29,000 clones; more than 85% are singletons. Sequenced: PBMCs. The source of these receptors is a donor between 5 and 29 years old with latent tuberculosis or without tuberculosis infection. Each CDR3 is given with its conserved first and last residue.

cdr3_aa	v_call	j_call
CASSLGRSMNTEAFF	TRBV11-1	TRBJ1-1
CASSSQPTTGGGYTF	TRBV7-9	TRBJ1-2
CASSGATGGASNVLTF	TRBV5-4	TRBJ2-6
CAWSRDRGLQGEKLFF	TRBV30	TRBJ1-4
CASSGPGQSYGYTF	TRBV21-1	TRBJ1-2
CASRTSYEQYF	TRBV2	TRBJ2-7
CASNIGAWQGAPVGEAFF	TRBV19	TRBJ1-1
CASSQTWQGATDTQYF	TRBV4-1	TRBJ2-3
CASSEDSGWRQSSYEQYF	TRBV2	TRBJ2-7
CASISRDGYTF	TRBV28	TRBJ1-2
CSGASGETQYF	TRBV20-1	TRBJ2-5
CASRDNSETQYF	TRBV6-5	TRBJ2-5
CASSLVQTSGYEQYF	TRBV18	TRBJ2-7
CSVEQADYEQYF	TRBV29-1	TRBJ2-7
CASSVQGSAGELFF	TRBV9	TRBJ2-2
CASSLSLVGNYEQYF	TRBV7-2	TRBJ2-7
CASSSPLEGFTDTQYF	TRBV7-8	TRBJ2-3
CASSYRQGKGTDTQYF	TRBV6-5	TRBJ2-3
CASSKTGGSYEQYF	TRBV5-4	TRBJ2-7
CASSLLAGGTDTQYF	TRBV7-3	TRBJ2-3
CASSQGPGAGDTDTQYF	TRBV4-3	TRBJ2-3
CASSLGQTNNEKLFF	TRBV5-1	TRBJ1-4